The clone carrying this T cell receptor (beta chain) was found many times. Time point defined: pre-sensitization, week 0. As for treatment: therapeutic diphenylcyclopropenone sensitization with weekly scalp DPC. Patch tests were applied only after blood draws. This record belongs to a study of human T cells and chemical hapten exposure. Study-wide context: Small pooled library volume differences chiefly drove per-sample TCR yield variation.

The germline V gene has CDR1 DFQATT and CDR2 SNEGSKA (reference sequence). Losses at the gene ends were 2 bases for V and 7 bases for J; bases not matched to a gene: 12. This CDR3 has 17 residues. TCRdb re-called the RACE reads through MiXCR, storing one row per CDR3 protein. This table has some 400,000 distinct CDR3 sequences, 4.5% to 5.5% appearing once. The clonotype was recovered from a woman aged 45-65 years with alopecia areata. Some clones in this sample may be carry-over from other donors' samples. Specimen: whole blood, collected in connection with sensitization to the hapten diphenylcyclopropenone (DPC). The V call is TRBV20-1, the J call TRBJ2-1, with 12 nucleotides matching TRBD2. The CDR3 loop is CSARSRTSGARGNEQFF. The CDR3 coding sequence is TGCAGTGCTAGATCCCGGACTAGCGGGGCCAGAGGGAATGAGCAGTTCTTC.